These 18 T cell receptor beta chains were all obtained from the same sample, sequenced in a study of radiation and T cells in renal cell carcinoma. TCRdb keeps only in-frame clones here, not all; method: immunoSEQ multiplex PCR. The sample contains about 49,000 clones, roughly 80% of which appear only once. The time point denotes: blood 2 weeks post-SBRT. The treatment denotes: 15 Gy SBRT to primary tumor, nephrectomy 4 weeks later. Material: blood, obtained from a patient whose treatment included radiotherapy and nephrectomy. All receptors derive from a woman aged 70 to 79 with renal cell carcinoma.

The chain carries TRBV9 and TRBJ2-1; TRBD2 matches at 9 bases. V was clipped by 0 bases and J by 10 bases; unmatched bases: 8. The CDR3 is 15 residues long. Germline lookup yields CDR1 SGDLS and CDR2 YYNGEE. Here the CDR3 reads CASSVGSSGSGEQFF. In DNA, the CDR3 is TGTGCCAGCAGCGTAGGAAGTAGCGGGAGTGGGGAGCAGTTCTTC.

The CDR3 sequence is CASSLVLWDRVTPTNEKLFF. The CDR3 DNA follows: TGTGCCAGCAGCTTAGTGTTGTGGGACAGGGTGACCCCAACTAATGAAAAACTGTTTTTT. The V and J genes are TRBV7-8 and TRBJ1-4; TRBD1 aligns across 9 bases. Germline V gene sequence: CDR1 SGHVS, CDR2 FQNEAQ. The CDR3 spans 20 residues. Germline trimming cut 1 base from V and 0 bases from J; bases unmatched to any gene: 12.

The rearrangement joins TRBV6-6 to TRBJ1-5; D not resolved. There are 12 residues in the CDR3. The V gene lost 8 bases and the J gene lost 7 bases, with 12 bases spanning the gap. CDR1 and CDR2 from the germline V gene are MNHNY and SVGAGI (reference sequence). The CDR3 sequence: CASEVRGQPQHF. DNA for the CDR3: TGTGCCAGCGAGGTGCGGGGACAGCCCCAGCATTTT.

V gene TRBV7-8 combines with J gene TRBJ2-7, with 12 positions matching TRBD2. This CDR3 region has 15 residues. The J segment lost 5 bases and the V segment lost 4 bases, leaving 6 bases of the junction unmatched. Germline values: CDR1 SGHVS, CDR2 FQNEAQ. CDR3 DNA sequence: TGTGCCAGCAGCTCCCGACTAGCGGGAGAGAACGAGCAGTACTTC. Translated, it gives CASSSRLAGENEQYF.

The CDR3 region has the DNA TGTGCCAGCACCCCTCTAGCGGGGAGCTCCTACGAGCAGTACTTC. It yields the protein CASTPLAGSSYEQYF. The genes are TRBV7-2 and TRBJ2-7, with 9 bases aligning to TRBD2. Losses at the gene ends were 7 bases for V and 0 bases for J; bases not matched to a gene: 7. Germline loops: CDR1 SGHTA, CDR2 FQGNSA. The CDR3 extends over 15 amino acids.

Here the CDR3 DNA reads TGTGCCAGCAGCTTAAACAGGGAAGGCTACACCTTC. This translates into CASSLNREGYTF. This chain links TRBV7-8 with TRBJ1-2, with D perhaps TRBD1 (6 bases). The CDR3 loop spans 12 amino acids. The V gene's germline CDR1 is SGHVS and CDR2 FQNEAQ. V was pared by 2 bases and J by 8 bases, with 9 bases between.

The rearrangement links TRBV7-8 to TRBJ2-1; maybe TRBD2 (7 bases). The CDR3 consists of 15 residues. Germline CDR1 SGHVS, CDR2 FQNEAQ. With 2 bases removed from V and 7 bases from J, the gap between germline ends came to 15 bases. CDR3 amino acids: CASSLTWGGKNEQFF. For the CDR3, the DNA is TGTGCCAGCAGCTTAACGTGGGGGGGCAAGAATGAGCAGTTCTTC.

The V and J genes are TRBV19 and TRBJ1-4, with D perhaps matching TRBD1 (5 bases). The V gene lost 9 bases and the J gene lost 10 bases, with 30 bases spanning the gap. CDR3 size: 17 residues. Germline V lookup: CDR1 LNHDA, CDR2 SQIVND (reference sequence). The CDR3 DNA reads as TGTGCCAGCGGAATATCCTCCGGAGGGCAGGGCGGACGAAAACTGTTTTTT. Protein sequence: CASGISSGGQGGRKLFF.

This clone was observed a handful of times. The chain joins TRBV5-1 to TRBJ2-1; D might be TRBD2 (6 bases). CDR3 length: 14 amino acids. Germline lookup yields CDR1 SGHRS and CDR2 YFSETQ. V was pared by 4 bases and J by 11 bases, with 19 bases between. DNA of the CDR3: TGCGCCAGCAGCCCGGGAGACCTTTCGTCGCAGCAGTTCTTC. This gives the protein CASSPGDLSSQQFF.

This clone showed up just a few times. The chain carries TRBV5-1 and TRBJ2-7, with 8 bases fitting TRBD1. The trim removed 4 bases at V and 2 bases at J, leaving 8 bases unmatched. The germline CDR1 and CDR2 sequences are SGHRS and YFSETQ. The CDR3 length is 15 residues. DNA of the CDR3: TGCGCCAGCAGCCCATCCGGGACAGGAGCCTACGAGCAGTACTTC. It encodes CASSPSGTGAYEQYF.

The chain recombines TRBV4-3 with TRBJ1-4; D gene uncertain. Germline V gives CDR1 LGHNA, CDR2 YSLEER. There are 14 residues in the CDR3. Trimming stripped 4 bases from V and 7 bases from J, with 13 bases between. This chain's CDR3 is CASSRDQMGEKLFF. The CDR3 nucleotides are TGCGCCAGCAGCCGGGATCAGATGGGTGAAAAACTGTTTTTT.

The V and J genes are TRBV5-1 and TRBJ2-1; D remains unclear. The CDR3 runs 14 residues. V lost 6 bases, J lost 1 base, and 11 bases lay in between. Germline lookup yields CDR1 SGHRS and CDR2 YFSETQ. This CDR3 reads CASNGAVSYNEQFF. The CDR3, as DNA: TGCGCCAGCAATGGTGCAGTTTCCTACAATGAGCAGTTCTTC.

This chain joins TRBV7-8 and TRBJ2-7; no clear D. Deletions cut 0 bases from V and 7 bases from J, with 13 bases between. CDR3 length equals 14 residues. Per germline, CDR1 SGHVS and CDR2 FQNEAQ. For the CDR3, the DNA is TGTGCCAGCAGCTTAGCTCAGCAGGTGAGGGAGCAGTACTTC. It specifies CASSLAQQVREQYF.

The rearrangement joins TRBV6-6 to TRBJ1-4; weak D call: TRBD1 (5 bases). CDR3 length equals 15 residues. Germline loops: CDR1 MNHNY, CDR2 SVGAGI (reference sequence). Trimming shortened V by 0 bases and J by 8 bases, and 13 bases separated the two germline ends. CDR3 protein: CASSYSDAKGEKLFF. The CDR3, as DNA: TGTGCCAGCAGTTACTCGGACGCTAAGGGGGAAAAACTGTTTTTT.

This rearrangement joins TRBV19 to TRBJ2-7, with TRBD1 matching over 7 bases. Looked up from germline, CDR1 is LNHDA and CDR2 is SQIVND (reference sequence). J gave up 2 bases and V 4 bases, and 11 bases lay outside the gene matches. This CDR3 is 16 amino acids long. CDR3 loop: CASSTDGQVTTYEQYF. CDR3 nucleotide sequence: TGTGCCAGTAGTACCGACGGACAGGTAACGACCTACGAGCAGTACTTC.

The chain couples TRBV18 to TRBJ2-7, with a possible D match to TRBD1 (5 bases). The CDR3 loop spans 13 amino acids. Per the germline V gene, CDR1 is KGHSH and CDR2 is LQKENI. Trimming stripped 3 bases from V and 5 bases from J, with 11 bases between. The CDR3, as DNA: TGTGCCAGCTCACCGGGGCAGGGTGACGAGCAGTACTTC. As protein: CASSPGQGDEQYF.

The rearrangement uses TRBV9 and TRBJ1-6; maybe TRBD1 (5 bases). Trimming removed 0 bases from V and 10 bases from J, with 14 bases in between. This CDR3 is 15 amino acids long. CDR1 and CDR2 from the germline V gene are SGDLS and YYNGEE. The DNA for the CDR3 is TGTGCCAGCAGCGTAGGGGGTCAGGGTGGGTCACCCCTCCACTTT. This codes for CASSVGGQGGSPLHF.

This clone appeared once. The chain joins TRBV5-4 to TRBJ2-1; 12 positions match TRBD1. Germline CDR1 SGHNT, CDR2 YYREEE (reference sequence). The trim removed 2 bases at V and 9 bases at J, leaving 6 bases unmatched. The CDR3 runs 15 residues. The CDR3 DNA reads as TGTGCCAGCAGCTTAGGGGGGGACAGGGGGCGTGAGCAGTTCTTC. Amino acid sequence: CASSLGGDRGREQFF.